One and the same sample provided the 3 T cell receptor beta chains below, sequenced in a study of blood T cell repertoires in COVID-19. Using immunoSEQ multiplex PCR, the repertoire was profiled, and TCRdb retains in-frame clones only, with some absent. The data show about 260,000 clones, with about 89% seen just once and approximately 1.4% held by the top ten. Sequenced input: peripheral blood. These receptors were obtained from a woman aged 40 to 50 who had recovered from COVID-19.

The V call is TRBV7-9, the J call TRBJ1-1; tentatively, D is TRBD1 (6 bases). The V end was cut by 3 bases, the J end by 1 base, with 9 bases between. Germline V gives CDR1 SEHNR, CDR2 FQNEAQ (reference sequence). The CDR3 sequence is 14 residues long. This chain's CDR3 is CASSFRGPNTEAFF. CDR3 nucleotide sequence: TGTGCCAGCAGCTTCAGGGGACCGAACACTGAAGCTTTCTTT.

J is TRBJ1-2 and V is TRBV5-4, with 11 bases fitting TRBD1. Germline V lookup: CDR1 SGHNT, CDR2 YYREEE (reference sequence). The CDR3 spans 16 residues. Losses at the gene ends were 0 bases for V and 7 bases for J; bases not matched to a gene: 8. The CDR3 loop reads CASSLAWTGGGIGYTF. As DNA, the CDR3 is TGTGCCAGCAGCTTGGCTTGGACAGGGGGCGGTATTGGCTACACCTTC. Full variable domain (remainder filled in from reference TRBV5-4 and TRBJ1-2): ETGVTQSPTHLIKTRGQQVTLRCSSQSGHNTVSWYQQALGQGPQFIFQYYREEENGRGNFPPRFSGLQFPNYSSELNVNALELDDSALYLCASSLAWTGGGIGYTFGSGTRLTVV.

This clone was counted between two and nine times. This rearrangement joins TRBV6-5 to TRBJ2-7, with a weak D call TRBD2 (5 bases). V dropped 0 bases and J dropped 4 bases, with 16 bases sitting between them. The CDR3 has 16 amino acids. The germline CDR1 and CDR2 sequences are MNHEY and SVGAGI. CDR3 bases: TGTGCCAGCAGTTACTCCGGAGCCGGGAAAAGGTACGAGCAGTACTTC. Amino acids: CASSYSGAGKRYEQYF.